This TCR beta chain originates from a study of memory CD4+ T cells and cytomegalovirus serostatus. The sort gate was single viable CD3+CD4+CD8-CD45RO+ cells for memory CD4+ T cells. With 4 bases removed from V and 5 bases from J, the gap between germline ends came to 17 bases. Germline V CDR1 and CDR2: SGHAT, FQDESV (reference sequence). This CDR3 has 15 amino acids. This table comes from immunoSEQ multiplex PCR, and its TCRdb copy is limited to in-frame clones, with some not included. The sample lists 35,000 to 45,000 clones, about three quarters occurring once. The TCR originated in an adult in good health and CMV-seronegative. Sample: memory CD4+ T cells from blood. The chain uses TRBV11-1 and TRBJ2-5; a possible D gene is TRBD1 (7 bases). The CDR3 DNA reads as TGTGCCAGCAGCTCCAGACTAGGGGGCAGGGAGACCCAGTACTTC. Amino acids: CASSSRLGGRETQYF.